This T cell receptor (beta chain) emerged from a study of CD8 T cells in Susac syndrome (dated by TCRdb to the late 2010s). General notes on the study: Of the Susac syndrome patients who were sequenced, roughly 6 had clinically active disease and fewer than ten were in clinical remission. Whether CD8+ T cell activation and differentiation in Susac syndrome was antigen driven was tested using repertoire sequencing. At the time of blood withdrawal, Susac syndrome patients were either therapy-naive, taking corticosteroids (with some also receiving IVIg), or on IVIg alone. CD8+ T cell repertoire clonality was compared between some 12 healthy donors, roughly 14 Susac syndrome patients and around 15 multiple sclerosis patients.

Study-wide conclusions, independent of this receptor: CD8+ repertoires in Susac syndrome showed clonal expansion, which was highest in CD8+ TEMRA cells and was greater in clinically active patients than in remitting patients. Sixteen Susac-specific public clones were identified in the total CD8+ repertoire, and roughly five Susac-specific public clones were identified in the CD8+ TEMRA repertoire. The TCR sequencing and HLA analysis was acknowledged to have included a relatively small number of individuals.

RNA was extracted using the RNeasy kit, and 0.5 to 1 microgram was reverse transcribed with random hexamers. The immunoSEQ multiplex PCR assay, which covers 54 Vbeta and 13 Jbeta segments, was used to amplify TCR beta CDR3 regions. Bias from PCR amplification was corrected by using a synthetic template baseline for primer optimization and for computational correction. The paper's processing steps were these. Reads were annotated to V, D and J genes according to IMGT and were analyzed with immunoSEQ Analyzer, with only productive sequences retained. Clonality was calculated as one minus the Shannon entropy normalized by log2 of the number of productive unique sequences. For each patient and control, public and private clones were evaluated within the 100 most prevalent clones. A clone was defined as Susac-specific if it was absent from the healthy and MS cohorts, from some 1,100 published viral clones and from other ImmuneACCESS disease sequences. The public reads were reprocessed in TCRdb via fastp at Q25 and MiXCR, keeping in-frame beta chains. Rows with a matching CDR3 protein are joined into one entry that keeps the most common DNA and genes. Here the V and J calls rest on TCRdb's processing, not on the authors' analysis. This sample gives about 83,000 distinct CDR3 sequences in total; 95% to 96% of them show up just once. The top ten constitute roughly 0.45% of the sample.

Notes on this clonotype: The specificity of this receptor is unknown. Base qualities were left out, and no much larger clone turns up one base away.

Peripheral blood CD8+ and CD4+ T cells from healthy donors, Susac syndrome patients and multiple sclerosis patients were profiled using high-throughput TCR beta sequencing. The Susac syndrome patients fulfilled recently defined diagnostic criteria for definite or probable disease. Bulk CD8+ and CD4+ T cells were purified by magnetic negative isolation, while CD8+ TEMRA cells were enriched using FACS. Blood was drawn into EDTA tubes, processed within 24 hours, and PBMCs were isolated by density gradient centrifugation. PBMCs destined for TCR sequencing were cryopreserved in liquid nitrogen and later thawed in a 37 °C water bath. Purity of sorted or isolated CD4+, CD8+ and CD8+ TEMRA cells was at least 90%. The source material was CD8+ T cells from PBMCs. The origin of this receptor is a human donor with Susac syndrome.

The nucleotide sequence reads TGTGCCAGCAGTTACTCGCACAGGGACTACGAGCAGTACTTC. Its protein product is CASSYSHRDYEQYF. The rearrangement joined TRBV6-5 to TRBJ2-7; TRBD1 is possibly the D segment (6 matching bases). The CDR3 starts with the cysteine, ends with the phenylalanine, and has 14 residues. Here the CDR3 DNA is all that survives: 42 bases in frame from base 1. Between the V and J ends, shortened by 0 bases and 3 bases respectively, the junction contains 9 bases. The germline V gene encodes CDR1 MNHEY and CDR2 SVGAGI.